These 2 T cell receptor beta chains share one sample of origin, sequenced in a study of OX40 agonist ivuxolimab in advanced cancers. Profiling relied on immunoSEQ multiplex PCR, and the TCRdb table lists in-frame clones only, not all of them. This repertoire shows around 69,000 clones, about 85% found once; its top ten account for about 3.4%. The sequences come from CD4+ or CD8+ T cells sorted from blood, collected in a trial of the OX40 agonist ivuxolimab. The receptors shown here come from an adult with an advanced solid tumor such as melanoma, head and neck, liver or kidney cancer.

This clone was detected a few times. J is TRBJ1-2 and V is TRBV19; 7 bases map to TRBD1. The CDR3 runs to 14 residues. The V gene end was trimmed by 9 bases and the J gene end by 4 bases; junction bases not matched to a gene: 11. Per the germline V gene, CDR1 is LNHDA and CDR2 is SQIVND (reference sequence). The chain's CDR3 is CASRVPGGSYGYTF. The CDR3 region has the DNA TGTGCCAGCAGAGTACCAGGGGGGAGCTATGGCTACACCTTC.

The rearrangement links TRBV18 to TRBJ1-1; possible D gene TRBD1, 5 bases. Trimming pared 6 bases from V and 3 bases from J, leaving 5 bases between. The germline CDR1 and CDR2 sequences are KGHSH and LQKENI. CDR3 length equals 11 residues. CDR3 sequence: CASSGDTEAFF. The CDR3 nucleotides read TGTGCCAGCTCGGGGGACACTGAAGCTTTCTTT. Full variable domain (rest looked up from reference TRBV18 and TRBJ1-1): NAGVMQNPRHLVRRRGQEARLRCSPMKGHSHVYWYRQLPEEGLKFMVYLQKENIIDESGMPKERFSAEFPKEGPSILRIQQVVRGDSAAYFCASSGDTEAFFGQGTRLTVV.